This T cell receptor beta chain was observed in a study of blood T cell repertoires in COVID-19. Study in general: COVID-19 samples, acute and convalescent, were from the United States, Italy and Spain. Sources were T cells, B-cell-depleted T cells, or PBMCs; the material itself was cDNA or gDNA.

Profiling relied on immunoSEQ multiplex PCR, and the TCRdb table lists in-frame clones only, not all of them. Of 55,000 or so clones detected, 90% appear once; the ten largest clones hold approximately 6.2%. The ends lost 4 bases at V and 0 bases at J; junction bases unmatched: 2. In germline, CDR1 is LGHNA, CDR2 YNFKEQ. The CDR3 covers 15 residues. The sequence derives from a man aged 40-50 years with acute or convalescent COVID-19. The sample comprised peripheral blood. V and J are TRBV4-2 and TRBJ2-1, with 8 bases matching TRBD1. CDR3 sequence (DNA): TGTGCCAGCAGCCCGGACAGGGCCTCCTACAATGAGCAGTTCTTC. Protein product: CASSPDRASYNEQFF.